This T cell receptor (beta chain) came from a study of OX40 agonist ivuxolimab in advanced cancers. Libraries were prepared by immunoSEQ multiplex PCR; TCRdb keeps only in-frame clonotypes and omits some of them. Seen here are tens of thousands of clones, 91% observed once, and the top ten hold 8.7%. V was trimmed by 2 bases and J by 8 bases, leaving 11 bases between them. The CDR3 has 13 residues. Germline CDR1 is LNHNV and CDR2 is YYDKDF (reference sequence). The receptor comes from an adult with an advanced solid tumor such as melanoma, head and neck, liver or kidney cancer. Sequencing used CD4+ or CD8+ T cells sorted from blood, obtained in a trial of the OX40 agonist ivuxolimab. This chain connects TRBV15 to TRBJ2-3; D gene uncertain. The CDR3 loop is CATSRPLDRTQYF. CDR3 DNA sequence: TGTGCCACCAGCAGACCCCTGGACCGTACGCAGTATTTT. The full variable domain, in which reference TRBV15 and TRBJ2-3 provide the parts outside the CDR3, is DAMVIQNPRYQVTQFGKPVTLSCSQTLNHNVMYWYQQKSSQAPKLLFHYYDKDFNNEADTPDNFQSRRPNTSFCFLDIRSPGLGDTAMYLCATSRPLDRTQYFGPGTRLTVL.